The 25 T cell receptor beta chains in this list originate from one sample, sequenced in a study of a mutant IDH1 vaccine in newly diagnosed glioma. Antigens of these TCRs are unknown. Time point defined: week 5, during vaccination. A 20-mer mutant IDH1 peptide at 300 ug was injected subcutaneously with topical imiquimod. TCRdb keeps only in-frame clones here, not all; method: immunoSEQ multiplex PCR. Of roughly 50,000 clones listed, more than 70% are singletons. This sample comprised PBMCs, obtained from a glioma patient whose treatment included an IDH1 peptide vaccine. All receptors derive from a woman between 40 and 50 years old with glioma.

This clone was seen only a few times. The chain links TRBV15 to TRBJ1-2; D perhaps matches TRBD1 (5 bases). Trimming removed 1 base at V and 6 bases at J, with 18 bases between. This CDR3 is built from 16 residues. Germline V lookup: CDR1 LNHNV, CDR2 YYDKDF (reference sequence). CDR3: CATSRGGGKAGDGYTF. The DNA of the CDR3 is TGTGCCACCAGCAGAGGGGGAGGGAAGGCGGGGGATGGCTACACCTTC.

The chain carries TRBV5-1 and TRBJ2-5, with 9 bases aligning to TRBD2. The ends lost 5 bases at V and 4 bases at J; junction bases unmatched: 12. The germline CDR1 and CDR2 sequences are SGHRS and YFSETQ. This CDR3 contains 16 residues. CDR3: CASSSLTSGSGETQYF. The CDR3, as DNA: TGCGCCAGCAGTTCCCTCACTAGCGGGTCGGGAGAGACCCAGTACTTC.

The CDR3 loop is CASSYYRGNQPQHF. CDR3 DNA: TGTGCCAGCAGTTACTATAGAGGCAATCAGCCCCAGCATTTT. V gene TRBV6-5 combines with J gene TRBJ1-5; no definite D call. Germline V gives CDR1 MNHEY, CDR2 SVGAGI. The CDR3 has 14 residues. Trimming cost V 1 base and J 2 bases, with 6 bases left between them.

The chain couples TRBV2 to TRBJ2-7; the match to TRBD1 covers 7 bases. CDR3 length: 15 residues. Germline CDR1 reads SNHLY; CDR2 reads FYNNEI. J lost 6 bases, V lost 8 bases, and 16 bases had no gene match. CDR3 coding DNA: TGTGCCAGCCTCTTCACCCCGGACAGGACCCGCGAGCAGTACTTC. Protein product: CASLFTPDRTREQYF.

The sample holds a few counts of this clone. The J gene is TRBJ2-7, the V gene TRBV5-5; possibly TRBD1 for D (7 bases). Trimming took 0 bases from V and 7 from J, leaving 11 bases between them. CDR1 is SGHKS and CDR2 is YYEKEE in the germline V gene (reference sequence). CDR3 size: 13 residues. The CDR3 protein is CASSLGQGGEQYF. The CDR3 region has the DNA TGTGCCAGCAGCTTGGGGCAGGGGGGTGAGCAGTACTTC.

The CDR3 is CASSLGPGQHSYEQYF. The CDR3 DNA reads TGTGCCAGCAGCTTAGGGCCGGGACAGCACTCCTACGAGCAGTACTTC. The rearrangement links TRBV11-2 to TRBJ2-7; 7 positions agree with TRBD1. With 1 base clipped from V and 0 bases from J, the junction kept 6 bases outside the gene matches. The CDR3 length is 16 residues. Germline V CDR1 and CDR2: SGHAT, FQNNGV.

This rearrangement joins TRBV4-2 to TRBJ2-7, with 12 nucleotides matching TRBD2. J lost 2 bases, V lost 0 bases, and 2 bases had no gene match. This CDR3 contains 16 residues. From germline, CDR1 is LGHNA and CDR2 YNFKEQ. The CDR3 DNA sequence: TGTGCCAGCAGCCAAGAAAGGACTAGCGGGACCTACGAGCAGTACTTC. Its translation: CASSQERTSGTYEQYF.

The genes are TRBV6-4 and TRBJ2-1; D might be TRBD1 or TRBD2, each matching 5 bases. In germline, CDR1 is MRHNA, CDR2 SNTAGT. Trimming left V 5 bases short and J 6 bases short, with 11 bases between. The CDR3 consists of 13 residues. The DNA for the CDR3 is TGTGCCAGCAGTCTGGACGGGGCCAATGAGCAGTTCTTC. This codes for CASSLDGANEQFF.

This chain joins TRBV18 and TRBJ1-1; D call uncertain. Trimming took off 4 bases at V and 4 bases at J, with 10 bases between the two ends. From germline, CDR1 is KGHSH and CDR2 LQKENI. The CDR3 loop spans 13 amino acids. For the CDR3, the DNA is TGTGCCAGCTCACGGGGAAAGGGCACTGAAGCTTTCTTT. Encoded protein: CASSRGKGTEAFF.

The CDR3 protein is CASMQGARGTDTQYF. The CDR3 DNA sequence: TGTGCCAGCATGCAGGGGGCGCGAGGCACAGATACGCAGTATTTT. This rearrangement joins TRBV9 to TRBJ2-3; 8 nucleotides match TRBD1. The germline gives CDR1 SGDLS, CDR2 YYNGEE. The length of the CDR3 is 15 residues. Unmatched junction bases numbered 7, after V lost 6 bases and J lost 1 base.

The chain links TRBV6-1 to TRBJ2-5; TRBD1 matches at 8 bases. CDR1 and CDR2 (germline): MNHNS, SASEGT. The junction had 6 bases not matched to a gene; V was cut back by 6 bases and J by 3 bases. The CDR3 consists of 14 residues. The CDR3 loop reads CASRGTGVKETQYF. In DNA form, the CDR3 reads TGTGCCAGCAGGGGGACAGGAGTTAAAGAGACCCAGTACTTC.

The chain has TRBV30 and TRBJ1-5; tentative D call: TRBD1 (5 bases). Germline V CDR1 and CDR2: GTSNPN, SVGIG (reference sequence). The CDR3 covers 13 residues. Trimming cost V 1 base and J 5 bases, with 9 bases left between them. The CDR3 DNA reads as TGTGCCTGGAGTGCGGGGGGGTATCAGCCCCAGCATTTT. It codes for CAWSAGGYQPQHF.

This chain links TRBV11-2 with TRBJ1-2; no firm D call. Trimming removed 5 bases from V and 8 bases from J, with 24 bases in between. Looked up from germline, CDR1 is SGHAT and CDR2 is FQNNGV. The CDR3 extends over 16 amino acids. This CDR3 is CASSALVGAMEEGYTF. CDR3 DNA sequence: TGTGCCAGCAGCGCACTGGTGGGCGCGATGGAAGAAGGCTACACCTTC.

The chain employs TRBV12-5 and TRBJ2-7, with 9 bases identical to TRBD1. Germline CDR1 LGHNT, CDR2 FRNRAP. CDR3 length equals 16 residues. Trimming took 0 bases from V and 3 from J; bases not matched to a gene: 6. Written as DNA, the CDR3 is TGTGCTAGTGGTTTGGTATTGGACAGGGGATTCTACGAGCAGTACTTC. Encoded protein: CASGLVLDRGFYEQYF.

This clone was counted a few times. The V gene is TRBV29-1, the J gene TRBJ2-3, with 9 positions matching TRBD2. This CDR3 is built from 12 residues. Germline V CDR1 and CDR2: SQVTM, ANQGSEA. CDR3: CSERGVTDTQYF. The CDR3 nucleotides are TGCAGTGAGCGGGGGGTCACAGATACGCAGTATTTT.

The rearrangement uses TRBV11-2 and TRBJ2-5; D unresolved. Trimming removed 1 base from V and 5 bases from J, with 14 bases in between. This CDR3 is built from 15 residues. Germline values: CDR1 SGHAT, CDR2 FQNNGV. CDR3 coding DNA: TGTGCCAGCAGCTTAGCGGGCTCCCCGGCGGAGACCCAGTACTTC. This gives the protein CASSLAGSPAETQYF.

The gene calls are TRBV30 and TRBJ1-5; no reliable D call. CDR1 and CDR2 from the germline V gene are GTSNPN and SVGIG (reference sequence). V lost 1 base, J lost 7 bases, and 8 bases lay in between. CDR3 length: 12 amino acids. CDR3 protein: CAWSETGQPQHF. The CDR3 region has the DNA TGTGCCTGGAGTGAAACCGGCCAGCCCCAGCATTTT.

The gene calls are TRBV19 and TRBJ1-1; D is uncertain. This CDR3 spans 13 amino acids. V gave up 5 bases and J gave up 4 bases, with 11 bases separating them. Germline V gene data show CDR1 as LNHDA and CDR2 as SQIVND (reference sequence). Here the CDR3 DNA reads TGTGCCAGTAGTTTTGCAGTGGCCACTGAAGCTTTCTTT. This gives the protein CASSFAVATEAFF. Complete variable domain (other parts from reference TRBV19 and TRBJ1-1): DGGITQSPKYLFRKEGQNVTLSCEQNLNHDAMYWYRQDPGQGLRLIYYSQIVNDFQKGDIAEGYSVSREKKESFPLTVTSAQKNPTAFYLCASSFAVATEAFFGQGTRLTVV.

The CDR3 loop reads CASGSGQGGVYNEQFF. As DNA, the CDR3 is TGTGCTAGTGGTTCCGGACAGGGGGGGGTGTACAATGAGCAGTTCTTC. The rearrangement uses TRBV12-5 and TRBJ2-1, with 10 bases aligning to TRBD1. CDR1 and CDR2 (germline): LGHNT, FRNRAP. The CDR3 length is 16 residues. The V gene end was trimmed by 4 bases and the J gene end by 4 bases; junction bases not matched to a gene: 7.

The CDR3, as DNA: TGTGCCAGCAGCTCCACCGGGGCCCCCTCCTATAATTCACCCCTCCACTTT. Amino acid sequence: CASSSTGAPSYNSPLHF. The chain is built from TRBV5-6 and TRBJ1-6; D is possibly TRBD1 (5 bases). The germline V gene encodes CDR1 SGHDT and CDR2 YYEEEE. The CDR3 runs to 17 residues. V was clipped by 3 bases and J by 0 bases, with 13 bases between them.

The chain is built from TRBV6-1 and TRBJ1-2; D is ambiguous. The V end was cut by 1 base, the J end by 0 bases, with 6 bases between. Germline V gene sequence: CDR1 MNHNS, CDR2 SASEGT. CDR3 length: 14 residues. CDR3 residues: CASSEVNANYGYTF. The DNA of the CDR3 is TGTGCCAGCAGTGAAGTTAACGCTAACTATGGCTACACCTTC.

The gene calls are TRBV7-2 and TRBJ2-3; D is possibly TRBD1 or TRBD2 (5 bases each). Trimming left V 5 bases short and J 2 bases short, with 11 bases between. Germline V lookup: CDR1 SGHTA, CDR2 FQGNSA. The CDR3 has 14 amino acids. CDR3 bases: TGTGCCAGCAGCGGGGGACCGGTCACAGATACGCAGTATTTT. Translation gives CASSGGPVTDTQYF. Looking up the rest from reference TRBV7-2 and TRBJ2-3 gives the full variable domain: GAGVSQSPSNKVTEKGKDVELRCDPISGHTALYWYRQSLGQGLEFLIYFQGNSAPDKSGLPSDRFSAERTGGSVSTLTIQRTQQEDSAVYLCASSGGPVTDTQYFGPGTRLTVL.

This clone was seen a handful of times. This rearrangement joins TRBV10-3 to TRBJ1-2; 7 bases line up with TRBD1. The CDR3 sequence is 14 residues long. V lost 4 bases and J lost 1; bases outside the gene matches: 3. Germline V gene lookup returns CDR1 ENHRY and CDR2 SYGVKD. CDR3 residues: CAISGTGVNYGYTF. DNA for the CDR3: TGTGCCATCAGTGGGACAGGAGTTAACTATGGCTACACCTTC.

This clone showed up just once. V gene TRBV9 combines with J gene TRBJ2-1; perhaps TRBD2 as D (6 bases). The CDR3 extends over 15 amino acids. Germline values: CDR1 SGDLS, CDR2 YYNGEE. V lost 2 bases to trimming and J lost 3 bases, with 12 bases between them. CDR3 region: CASSVTSMGYNEQFF. In nucleotides, the CDR3 is TGTGCCAGCAGCGTGACTAGTATGGGCTACAATGAGCAGTTCTTC.

The chain is built from TRBV25-1 and TRBJ1-6, with unresolved D. V was clipped by 5 bases and J by 9 bases, with 8 bases between them. Germline-derived CDR1 and CDR2 are MGHDK and SYGVNS. This CDR3 has 12 amino acids. CDR3 in amino acids: CASSSPLSPLHF. DNA of the CDR3: TGTGCCAGCAGTTCCCCACTTTCACCCCTCCACTTT.